This T cell receptor (beta chain) originates from a study of T cell responses to AZD1222 COVID-19 vaccine. About this clone itself: As yet, its antigen is unknown.

The assay was immunoSEQ multiplex PCR, and TCRdb's table has in-frame clones only and misses some. The sample has around 170,000 clones; roughly 88% are singletons. Notes on the study in general: Vaccination with two AZD1222 doses was followed by a rise in Spike-specific TCR breadth and depth. A mostly white British donor set with more females was recruited, and clonal diversity was possibly underestimated. Only a handful of AZD1222 recipients, five to seven in all, had baseline seropositivity. In the spike-specific TCR repertoire, nearly half reportedly target unmutated variant regions.

V was clipped by 5 bases and J by 0 bases, with 15 bases between them. The CDR3 consists of 16 residues. From germline, CDR1 is SNHLY and CDR2 FYNNEI. This TCR was sampled from an adult in good health. The chain has TRBV2 and TRBJ2-3; D is ambiguous. The material was peripheral blood, obtained on day 0 of AZD1222 vaccination. This chain's CDR3 is CASSFVALTSTDTQYF. The CDR3 DNA sequence: TGTGCCAGCAGTTTCGTCGCCTTAACTAGCACAGATACGCAGTATTTT. The full variable domain, rest sourced from reference TRBV2 and TRBJ2-3, is EPEVTQTPSHQVTQMGQEVILRCVPISNHLYFYWYRQILGQKVEFLVSFYNNEISEKSEIFDDQFSVERPDGSNFTLKIRSTKLEDSAMYFCASSFVALTSTDTQYFGPGTRLTVL.